These T cell receptor beta chains were read from a single sample in a study of cytomegalovirus exposure and HLA in healthy donors. TCRdb keeps only in-frame clones here, not all; method: immunoSEQ multiplex PCR. Of under 200,000 clones in the sample, around 68% were seen once. The sequencing input was PBMCs. The receptors were sampled from a man aged 40-55 years in good health and CMV-seronegative. The CDR3 runs from the conserved cysteine through the conserved F or W. D genes are given only for firm matches. Size is omitted from some rows. Given values are once, few, many or a class for expanded clones.

TRBV5-8	TRBD2	-	TRBJ2-1	TGTGCCAGCAGGGCCAATAGCGGGAGTGATAATGAGCAGTTCTTC	CASRANSGSDNEQFF
TRBV14	TRBD1	-	TRBJ1-6	TGTGCCAGCAGCCCAGCGACAGGGGTCCTCTATAATTCACCCCTCCACTTT	CASSPATGVLYNSPLHF
TRBV4-2	TRBD2	-	TRBJ2-7	TGTGCCAGCAGCCAAGATCGAGCGGGAAAGCCCCAGCAGTACTTC	CASSQDRAGKPQQYF
TRBV5-5	TRBD1	-	TRBJ2-7	TGTGCCAGCAGCGGAGATCGGGACAGGGAGAAGTACGAGCAGTACTTC	CASSGDRDREKYEQYF
TRBV7-9	TRBD1	few	TRBJ1-3	TGTGCCAGCAGCGTCGGCGGGACAGGTGGAAACACCATATATTTT	CASSVGGTGGNTIYF
TRBV2	TRBD1	-	TRBJ2-1	TGTGCCAGCAGCCCCGGGACAGGGACCCATGAGCAGTTCTTC	CASSPGTGTHEQFF
TRBV6-6	TRBD1	-	TRBJ2-7	TGTGCCAGCAGACCTCAGACAGGGGGCTATTCCTACGAGCAGTACTTC	CASRPQTGGYSYEQYF
TRBV10-3	-	once	TRBJ2-7	TGTGCCATCAGTGAGGGCGACTCCTACGAGCAGTATTTC	CAISEGDSYEQYF
TRBV27	TRBD2	-	TRBJ2-7	TGTGCCAGCAGCTCCCTGGGAGGGAAGGGTCGATACGAGCAGTACTTC	CASSSLGGKGRYEQYF
TRBV4-3	TRBD2	-	TRBJ2-1	TGCGCCAGCAGCCACCGACTAGCGGGAGATGAGCAGTTCTTC	CASSHRLAGDEQFF
TRBV2	-	-	TRBJ1-3	TGTGCCAGCAGTGACACACGCGGAAACACCATATATTTT	CASSDTRGNTIYF
TRBV5-5	TRBD1	-	TRBJ1-1	TGTGCCAGCAGCCGGGCCGAGGGGGCAGACACTGAAGCTTTCTTT	CASSRAEGADTEAFF
TRBV11-2	TRBD1	-	TRBJ1-2	TGTGCCAGCAGGGACAGGGAAAGGACGGGCTACACCTTC	CASRDRERTGYTF
TRBV25-1	-	once	TRBJ2-2	TGTGCCAGCAGTGAAACAGGGTCGGCCGGGGAGCTGTTTTTT	CASSETGSAGELFF
TRBV5-1	-	once	TRBJ2-5	TGCGCCAGCAGCTTGATGACTCAAGAGACCCAGTACTTC	CASSLMTQETQYF
TRBV27	-	-	TRBJ2-7	TGTGCCAGTGCAGGGTCTAGTACTGATTACGAGCAGTACTTC	CASAGSSTDYEQYF
TRBV11-2	-	-	TRBJ2-7	TGTGCCAGCAAACGGGAGTCCTACGAGCAGTACTTC	CASKRESYEQYF
TRBV21-1	-	few	TRBJ2-7	TGTGCCAGCAGCAAGAATCTACAGAATAGAGGGGGAAGGAACTACGAGCAGTACTTC	CASSKNLQNRGGRNYEQYF
TRBV10-1	-	few	TRBJ1-1	TGCGCCAGCAGACCCACGTTCGCAGTGAACACTGAAGCTTTCTTT	CASRPTFAVNTEAFF
TRBV14	-	-	TRBJ1-1	TGTGCCAGCAGCCCCACTCTTGAAGCTTTCTTT	CASSPTLEAFF
TRBV30	-	-	TRBJ2-2	TGTGCCTGGAGAGAACAGGGTCGGAACACCGGGGAGCTGTTTTTT	CAWREQGRNTGELFF
TRBV11-1	-	once	TRBJ1-4	TGTGCCAGCAGCTTAGTGCGGGGGGTCGACGAAAAACTGTTTTTT	CASSLVRGVDEKLFF
TRBV7-8	-	-	TRBJ2-2	TGTGCCAGCAGCTTATCCCAGGGCGACACCGGGGAGCTGTTTTTT	CASSLSQGDTGELFF
TRBV11-2	-	-	TRBJ2-1	TGTGCCAGCAGCCCACGACTAGGTAGCTCCTACAATGAGCAGTTCTTC	CASSPRLGSSYNEQFF
TRBV28	-	-	TRBJ1-2	TGTGCCAGCAGTGTCGGACAAGCTAACTATGGCTACACCTTC	CASSVGQANYGYTF
TRBV6-1	TRBD2	-	TRBJ2-3	TGTGCCAGCAGCTGGACTAGCGGGAGCACAGATACGCAGTATTTT	CASSWTSGSTDTQYF
TRBV6-1	-	few	TRBJ2-7	TGTGCCAGCAGTGGGGGGATTGACAGGTACGAGCAGTACTTC	CASSGGIDRYEQYF
TRBV7-9	TRBD1	-	TRBJ2-7	TGTGCCAGCAGCTTAGTTGACAGGGGCGAGCAGTACTTC	CASSLVDRGEQYF
TRBV7-3	TRBD1	-	TRBJ2-1	TGTGCCAGCAGCTCCACCGGGACAGGGTTCACCAATGAGCAGTTCTTC	CASSSTGTGFTNEQFF
TRBV5-1	TRBD1	-	TRBJ2-2	TGCGCCAGCAGCCCCGGGACAGGGGGAACCGGGGAGCTGTTTTTT	CASSPGTGGTGELFF
TRBV2	TRBD1	few	TRBJ1-6	TGTGCCAGCAGGACCGGGACAGGGAGCTCACCCCTCCACTTT	CASRTGTGSSPLHF
TRBV6-1	TRBD1	-	TRBJ1-2	TGTGCCAGCACTCCCGGGACAGGGTATAACTATGGCTACACCTTC	CASTPGTGYNYGYTF
TRBV30	-	few	TRBJ1-2	TGTGCCTGGAGTGTAGCCTATGGCTACACCTTC	CAWSVAYGYTF
TRBV28	-	-	TRBJ2-4	TGTGCCAGCAGTTTGACCAGGAACATTCAGTACTTC	CASSLTRNIQYF
TRBV9	-	few	TRBJ2-1	TGTGCCAGCACCCTTTCCCCAGACACGCACAATGAGCAGTTCTTC	CASTLSPDTHNEQFF
TRBV29-1	TRBD2	once	TRBJ2-1	TGCAGCGTCGGGACTAGCGGGGGTTATGAGCAGTTCTTC	CSVGTSGGYEQFF
TRBV19	TRBD2	-	TRBJ2-2	TGTGCCAGTAGTATAGGCCCCTGGACTAGCGGGCAGAACACCGGGGAGCTGTTTTTT	CASSIGPWTSGQNTGELFF
TRBV2	-	-	TRBJ2-2	TGTGCCAGCAGCCCACTAGCTTCCACCGGGGAGCTGTTTTTT	CASSPLASTGELFF
TRBV6-5	-	-	TRBJ1-1	TGTGCCAGCACAATACAGGGAGGGAGAAACACTGAAGCTTTCTTT	CASTIQGGRNTEAFF
TRBV4-1	TRBD2	-	TRBJ2-5	TGCGCCAGCAGCCAAGATAAGCGGGAGGGTGGCCAAGAGACCCAGTACTTC	CASSQDKREGGQETQYF
TRBV19	-	once	TRBJ2-5	TGTGCCAGTAGTATAGAGGCAGGGGTGGGAGAGACCCAGTACTTC	CASSIEAGVGETQYF
TRBV19	-	-	TRBJ1-2	TGTGCCAGTAGTATTTTGGGGCAGGTCTATGGCTACACCTTC	CASSILGQVYGYTF
TRBV18	-	once	TRBJ1-3	TGTGCCAGCTCACCAAGTATAGGACAGTCCTCTGGAAACACCATATATTTT	CASSPSIGQSSGNTIYF
TRBV7-2	-	-	TRBJ2-5	TGTGCCAGCAGCTTCCGGTACCAAGAGACCCAGTACTTC	CASSFRYQETQYF
TRBV7-2	TRBD2	-	TRBJ2-2	TGTGCCAGCAGCCTGACTAGCGGAGCTGCTACCGGGGAGCTGTTTTTT	CASSLTSGAATGELFF
TRBV2	-	once	TRBJ2-5	TGTGCCACCCTCGACAGAAATCAAGAGACCCAGTACTTC	CATLDRNQETQYF
TRBV15	-	-	TRBJ2-7	TGTGCCACCAGCAGAATCCCGGGACTTAACGAGCAGTACTTC	CATSRIPGLNEQYF
TRBV21-1	-	-	TRBJ2-5	TGTGCCAGCAGCAAATCAGCGGGAGGGGTGACCCAGTACTTC	CASSKSAGGVTQYF
TRBV19	TRBD2	-	TRBJ2-2	TGTGCCAGTAGCTTAGCGGGGTACACCGGGGAGCTGTTTTTT	CASSLAGYTGELFF
TRBV6-1	TRBD2	-	TRBJ2-1	TGTGCCAGCAGTGAAAGGGGGAAGCGGGGGCACAATGAGCAGTTCTTC	CASSERGKRGHNEQFF
TRBV4-2	TRBD2	-	TRBJ2-7	TGTGCCAGCAGCCAGGCCGGGACTAGCGGGGGGGACTACGAGCAGTACTTC	CASSQAGTSGGDYEQYF
TRBV7-6	-	few	TRBJ2-1	TGTGCCAGCAGCTTAGAAGGCGGTAGCTCCTACAATGAGCAGTTCTTC	CASSLEGGSSYNEQFF
TRBV7-3	-	-	TRBJ1-2	TGTGCCTCAGGAGGGACGGAAAACTATGGCTACACCTTC	CASGGTENYGYTF
TRBV5-1	-	few	TRBJ2-2	TGCGCCAGCAGCTTAGCGGTTACCGGGGAGCTGTTTTTT	CASSLAVTGELFF
TRBV10-3	-	-	TRBJ2-3	TGTGCCATCAGTGAGTCGGTGCTAAGCACAGATACGCAGTATTTT	CAISESVLSTDTQYF
TRBV27	-	-	TRBJ1-4	TGTGCCAGCAGTAAGGAACAGGGCCGCCTTGAAAAACTGTTTTTT	CASSKEQGRLEKLFF
TRBV4-1	TRBD2	-	TRBJ2-2	TGCGCCAGCAGCCAAGAATGGCTAGCGGGCGCCGGGGAGCTGTTTTTT	CASSQEWLAGAGELFF